This T cell receptor beta chain was profiled in a study of OX40 agonist ivuxolimab in advanced cancers. Background on the study: Dose-escalation patients' cancers were hepatocellular carcinoma, melanoma, renal cell or head and neck cancer.

This clone was seen just once. Method: immunoSEQ multiplex PCR; TCRdb's copy keeps in-frame clones and lacks some. The sample gives about 80,000 clones, around 87% of which show up once; roughly 0.32% is in the top ten. Trimming shortened V by 7 bases and J by 10 bases, and 25 bases separated the two germline ends. The CDR3 is made up of 15 amino acids. Germline loops: CDR1 MNHNS, CDR2 SASEGT. The receptor was derived from an adult with an advanced solid tumor such as melanoma, head and neck, liver or kidney cancer. Specimen: CD4+ or CD8+ T cells sorted from blood, collected in a trial of the OX40 agonist ivuxolimab. The chain combines TRBV6-1 with TRBJ1-1; weak D call: TRBD1 (5 bases). This chain's CDR3 is CASNRTPGASQLAFF. CDR3 nucleotides: TGTGCCAGCAACCGAACTCCCGGGGCTAGTCAGTTAGCTTTCTTT.